Detailed here is one T cell receptor beta chain. The antigen remains undetermined. This specimen belongs to a study of T cell responses to AZD1222 COVID-19 vaccine. Study in general: Pooling of second doses given at about 4 or about 12 weeks was done.

Produced via immunoSEQ multiplex PCR; TCRdb's table is partial and in-frame only. The repertoire includes approximately 100,000 clones, roughly 84% of them detected once, and more than 15% sits in the top ten. The germline gives CDR1 LNHDA, CDR2 SQIVND (reference sequence). Trimming stripped 9 bases from V and 0 bases from J, with 12 bases between. The length of the CDR3 is 14 residues. Study-wide results and limits: The CD4 TCRs associated with vaccination extended across spike and predominated at 160-218 and 743-854. The study identified only five to seven AZD1222 recipients as seropositive at baseline. In the spike-specific TCR repertoire, nearly half reportedly target unmutated variant regions.

The specimen comprised peripheral blood, sampled on day 0 of AZD1222 vaccination. This receptor was obtained from an adult in good health. The V gene is TRBV19, the J gene TRBJ1-5, with D perhaps matching TRBD1 (5 bases). CDR3 sequence (DNA): TGTGCCAGCACTCGGGACCATAGCAATCAGCCCCAGCATTTT. As protein: CASTRDHSNQPQHF.